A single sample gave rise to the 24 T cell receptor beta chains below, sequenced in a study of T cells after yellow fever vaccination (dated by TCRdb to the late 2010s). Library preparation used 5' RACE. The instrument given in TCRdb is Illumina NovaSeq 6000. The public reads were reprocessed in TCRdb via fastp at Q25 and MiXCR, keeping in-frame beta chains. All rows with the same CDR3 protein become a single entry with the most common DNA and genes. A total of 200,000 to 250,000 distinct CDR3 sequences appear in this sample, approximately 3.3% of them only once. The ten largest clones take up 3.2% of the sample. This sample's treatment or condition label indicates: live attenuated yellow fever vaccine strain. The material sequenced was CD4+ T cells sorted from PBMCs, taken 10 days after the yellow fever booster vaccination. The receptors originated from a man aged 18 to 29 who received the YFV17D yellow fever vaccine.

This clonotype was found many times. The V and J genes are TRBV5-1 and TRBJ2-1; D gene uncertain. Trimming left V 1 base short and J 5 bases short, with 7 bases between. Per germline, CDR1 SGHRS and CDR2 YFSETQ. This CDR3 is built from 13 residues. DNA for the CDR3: TGCGCCAGCAGCTTGTCCACTAACAATGAGCAGTTCTTC. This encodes CASSLSTNNEQFF.

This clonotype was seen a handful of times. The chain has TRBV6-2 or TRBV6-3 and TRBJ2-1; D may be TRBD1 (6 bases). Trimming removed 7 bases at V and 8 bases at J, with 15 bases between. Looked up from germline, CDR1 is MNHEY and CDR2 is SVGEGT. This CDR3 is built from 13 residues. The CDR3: CASNNPGVYEQFF. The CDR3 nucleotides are TGTGCCAGCAACAATCCAGGGGTATATGAGCAGTTCTTC.

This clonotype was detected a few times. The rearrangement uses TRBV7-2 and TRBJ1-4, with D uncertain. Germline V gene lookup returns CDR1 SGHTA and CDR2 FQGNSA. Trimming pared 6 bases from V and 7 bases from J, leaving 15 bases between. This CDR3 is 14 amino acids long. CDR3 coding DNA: TGTGCCAGCAGTTATTACTTGGAGGCTGAAAAACTGTTTTTT. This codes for CASSYYLEAEKLFF.

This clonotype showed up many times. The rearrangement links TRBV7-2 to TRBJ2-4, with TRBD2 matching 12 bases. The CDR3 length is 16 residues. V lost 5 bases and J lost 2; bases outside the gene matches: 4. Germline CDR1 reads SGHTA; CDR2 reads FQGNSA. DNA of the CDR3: TGTGCCAGCAGCCTGACTAGCGGGGGCTCCAAAAACATTCAGTACTTC. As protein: CASSLTSGGSKNIQYF. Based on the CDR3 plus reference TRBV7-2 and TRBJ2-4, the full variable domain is GAGVSQSPSNKVTEKGKDVELRCDPISGHTALYWYRQSLGQGLEFLIYFQGNSAPDKSGLPSDRFSAERTGGSVSTLTIQRTQQEDSAVYLCASSLTSGGSKNIQYFGAGTRLSVL.

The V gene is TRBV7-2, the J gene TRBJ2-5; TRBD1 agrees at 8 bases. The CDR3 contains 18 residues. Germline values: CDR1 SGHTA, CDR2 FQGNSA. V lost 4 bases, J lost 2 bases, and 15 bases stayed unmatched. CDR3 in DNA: TGTGCCAGCAGCTATCAACTTAGCGCAGGGGGCGTTCAAGAGACCCAGTACTTC. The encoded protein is CASSYQLSAGGVQETQYF.

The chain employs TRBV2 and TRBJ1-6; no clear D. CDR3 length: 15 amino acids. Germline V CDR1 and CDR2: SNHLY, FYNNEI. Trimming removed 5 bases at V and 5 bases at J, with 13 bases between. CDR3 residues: CASSWSRLHNSPLHF. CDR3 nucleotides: TGTGCCAGCAGTTGGTCGCGGTTGCATAATTCACCCCTCCACTTT.

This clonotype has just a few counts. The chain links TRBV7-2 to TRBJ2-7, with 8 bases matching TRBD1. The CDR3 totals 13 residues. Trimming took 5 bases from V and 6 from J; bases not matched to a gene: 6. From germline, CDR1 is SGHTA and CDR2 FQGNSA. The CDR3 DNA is TGTGCCAGCAGCCCCGACAGGGGCCGCGAGCAGTACTTC. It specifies CASSPDRGREQYF.

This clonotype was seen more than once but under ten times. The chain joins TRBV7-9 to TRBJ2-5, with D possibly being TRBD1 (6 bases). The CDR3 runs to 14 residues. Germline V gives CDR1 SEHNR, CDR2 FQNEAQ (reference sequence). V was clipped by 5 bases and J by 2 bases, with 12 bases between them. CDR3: CASSPMTGQETQYF. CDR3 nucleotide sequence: TGTGCCAGCAGCCCCATGACAGGTCAAGAGACCCAGTACTTC.

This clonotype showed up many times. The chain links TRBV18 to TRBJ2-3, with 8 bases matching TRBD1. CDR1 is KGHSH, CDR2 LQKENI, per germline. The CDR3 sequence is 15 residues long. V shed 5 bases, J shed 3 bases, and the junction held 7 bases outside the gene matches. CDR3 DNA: TGTGCCAGCTCAACCCAGGGGGCGAGTACAGATACGCAGTATTTT. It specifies CASSTQGASTDTQYF.

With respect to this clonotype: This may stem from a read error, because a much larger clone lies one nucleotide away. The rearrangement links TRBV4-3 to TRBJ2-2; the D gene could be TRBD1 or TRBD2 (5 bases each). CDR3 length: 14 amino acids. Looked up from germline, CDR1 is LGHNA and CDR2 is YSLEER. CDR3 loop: CAGSLGDDTGELFF. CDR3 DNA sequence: TGCGCCGGCAGCCTCGGGGACGACACCGGGGAGCTGTTTTTT.

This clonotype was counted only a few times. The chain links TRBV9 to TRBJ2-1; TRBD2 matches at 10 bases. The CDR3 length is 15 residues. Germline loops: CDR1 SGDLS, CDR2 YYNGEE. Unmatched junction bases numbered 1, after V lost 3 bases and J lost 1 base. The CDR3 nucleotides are TGTGCCAGCAGCGCAGCGGGGGGGTCCTACAATGAGCAGTTCTTC. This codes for CASSAAGGSYNEQFF.

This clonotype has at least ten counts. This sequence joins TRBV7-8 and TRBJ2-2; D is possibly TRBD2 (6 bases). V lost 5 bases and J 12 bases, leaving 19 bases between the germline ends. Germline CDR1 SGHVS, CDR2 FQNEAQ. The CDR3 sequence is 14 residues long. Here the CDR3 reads CASSDGPLAHKLFF. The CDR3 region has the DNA TGTGCCAGCAGCGATGGCCCCCTAGCGCATAAGCTGTTTTTT.

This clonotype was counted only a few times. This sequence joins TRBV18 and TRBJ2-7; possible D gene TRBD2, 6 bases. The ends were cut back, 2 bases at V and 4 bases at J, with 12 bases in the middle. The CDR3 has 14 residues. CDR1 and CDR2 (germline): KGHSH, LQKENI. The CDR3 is CASSPGTVQYEQYF. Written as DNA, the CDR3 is TGTGCCAGCTCACCAGGGACTGTCCAATACGAGCAGTACTTC.

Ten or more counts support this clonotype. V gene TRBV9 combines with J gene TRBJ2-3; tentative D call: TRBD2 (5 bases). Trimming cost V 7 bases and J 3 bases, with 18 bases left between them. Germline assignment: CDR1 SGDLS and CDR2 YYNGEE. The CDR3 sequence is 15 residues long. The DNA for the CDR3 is TGTGCCAGCTCCTCCTCGGGTAGCGCGACAGATACGCAGTATTTT. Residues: CASSSSGSATDTQYF.

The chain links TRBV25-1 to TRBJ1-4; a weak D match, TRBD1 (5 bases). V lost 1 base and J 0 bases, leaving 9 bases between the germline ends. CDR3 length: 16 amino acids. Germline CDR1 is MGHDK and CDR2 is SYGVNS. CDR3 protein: CASSEWAGTTNEKLFF. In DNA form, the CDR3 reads TGTGCCAGCAGTGAATGGGCAGGGACAACTAATGAAAAACTGTTTTTT.

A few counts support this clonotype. The CDR3 DNA follows: TGTGCCAGTAGTATCATGGACCTTGGTAGCGGTGAGCAGTTCTTC. Amino acids: CASSIMDLGSGEQFF. The chain recombines TRBV19 with TRBJ2-1; maybe TRBD2 (6 bases). The V gene's germline CDR1 is LNHDA and CDR2 SQIVND (reference sequence). The germline V and J ends were trimmed by 3 bases and 9 bases, with 18 bases remaining between them. This CDR3 comprises 15 residues.

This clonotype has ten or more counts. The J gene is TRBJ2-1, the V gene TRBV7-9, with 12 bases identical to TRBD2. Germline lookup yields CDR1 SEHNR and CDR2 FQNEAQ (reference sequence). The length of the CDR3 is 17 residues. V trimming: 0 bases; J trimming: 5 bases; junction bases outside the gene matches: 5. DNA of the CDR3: TGTGCCAGCAGCTTAGCTGGTCTAGCGGGGGGGGACAATGAGCAGTTCTTC. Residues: CASSLAGLAGGDNEQFF. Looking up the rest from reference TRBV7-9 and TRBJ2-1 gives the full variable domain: DTGVSQNPRHKITKRGQNVTFRCDPISEHNRLYWYRQTLGQGPEFLTYFQNEAQLEKSRLLSDRFSAERPKGSFSTLEIQRTEQGDSAMYLCASSLAGLAGGDNEQFFGPGTRLTVL.

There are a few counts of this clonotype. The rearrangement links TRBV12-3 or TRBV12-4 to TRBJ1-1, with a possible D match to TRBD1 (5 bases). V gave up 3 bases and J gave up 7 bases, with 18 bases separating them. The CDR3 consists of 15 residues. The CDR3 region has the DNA TGTGCCAGCAGTTTCGCGGAGGGGTTTATCAGTGAAGCTTTCTTT. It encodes CASSFAEGFISEAFF.

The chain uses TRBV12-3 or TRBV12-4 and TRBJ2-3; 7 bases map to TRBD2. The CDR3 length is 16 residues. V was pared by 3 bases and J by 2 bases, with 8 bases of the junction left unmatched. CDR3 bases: TGTGCCAGCAGTTTCTTTTTAGCGGGTGACACAGATACGCAGTATTTT. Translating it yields CASSFFLAGDTDTQYF.

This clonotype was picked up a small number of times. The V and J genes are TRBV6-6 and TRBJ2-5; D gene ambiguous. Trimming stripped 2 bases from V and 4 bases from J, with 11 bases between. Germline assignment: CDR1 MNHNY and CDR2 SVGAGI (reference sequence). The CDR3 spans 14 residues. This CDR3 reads CASSYPPGGETQYF. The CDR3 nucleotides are TGTGCCAGCAGTTACCCCCCCGGTGGAGAGACCCAGTACTTC.

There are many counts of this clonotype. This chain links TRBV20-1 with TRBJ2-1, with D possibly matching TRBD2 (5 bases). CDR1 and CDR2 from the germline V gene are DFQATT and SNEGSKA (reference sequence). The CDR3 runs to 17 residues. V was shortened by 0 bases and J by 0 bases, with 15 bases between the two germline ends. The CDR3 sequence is CSARDAGGQASYNEQFF. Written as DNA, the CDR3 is TGCAGTGCTAGAGATGCGGGCGGGCAGGCCTCCTACAATGAGCAGTTCTTC.

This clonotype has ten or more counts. The CDR3 DNA follows: TGTGCCAGCAGTTTCCCCGGGGGCAGCACAGATACGCAGTATTTT. Its translation is CASSFPGGSTDTQYF. The J gene is TRBJ2-3, the V gene TRBV12-3 or TRBV12-4, with D perhaps assigned TRBD1 or TRBD2 (6 bases each). The V and J ends lost 3 bases and 0 bases respectively, with 10 bases between them. CDR3 length: 15 amino acids.

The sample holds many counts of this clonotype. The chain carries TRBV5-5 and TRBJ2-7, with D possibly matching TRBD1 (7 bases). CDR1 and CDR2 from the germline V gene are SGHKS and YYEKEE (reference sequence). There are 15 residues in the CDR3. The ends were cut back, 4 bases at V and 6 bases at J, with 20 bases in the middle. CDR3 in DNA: TGTGCCAGCAGCAGAGCTCCAGGGGGGCGGACCGAGCAGTACGTC. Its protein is CASSRAPGGRTEQYV.

CDR3 in amino acids: CASSFYRVNKNIQYF. The CDR3 DNA is TGTGCCAGCAGCTTCTACAGGGTTAACAAAAACATTCAGTACTTC. The V and J genes are TRBV5-8 and TRBJ2-4; D may be TRBD1 (6 bases). In germline, CDR1 is SGHTS, CDR2 YDEGEE. The V end lost 2 bases, the J end lost 3 bases, and 12 bases lay between the germline ends. This CDR3 region has 15 residues. The full variable domain, rest sourced from reference TRBV5-8 and TRBJ2-4, is EAGVTQSPTHLIKTRGQQATLRCSPISGHTSVYWYQQALGLGLQFLLWYDEGEERNRGNFPPRFSGRQFPNYSSELNVNALELEDSALYLCASSFYRVNKNIQYFGAGTRLSVL.